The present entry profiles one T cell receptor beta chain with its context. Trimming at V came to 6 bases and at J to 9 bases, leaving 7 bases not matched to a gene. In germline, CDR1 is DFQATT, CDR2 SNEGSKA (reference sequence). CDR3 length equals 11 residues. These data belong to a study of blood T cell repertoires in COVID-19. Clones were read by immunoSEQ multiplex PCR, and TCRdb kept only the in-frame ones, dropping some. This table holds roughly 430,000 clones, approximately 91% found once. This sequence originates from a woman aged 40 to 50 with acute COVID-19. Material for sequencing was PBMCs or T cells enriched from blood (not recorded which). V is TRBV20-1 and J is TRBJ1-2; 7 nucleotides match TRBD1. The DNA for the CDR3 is TGCAGTGCCCGTGGACAGGCGAGCTACACCTTC. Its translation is CSARGQASYTF.